This T cell receptor (beta chain) was identified during a study of shared clonotypes between healthy human individuals. General observations from the study: The genetic and exposure-history diversity represented was limited by few donors. The four-donor shared clonotypes exceeded non-shared clonotypes in generation probability, with non-shared ones scoring lower.

Assay used: immunoSEQ multiplex PCR; TCRdb lists only in-frame clones, some missing. The table includes approximately 1.5 million clones, 95% to 99% detected once. Comment on this clone: As yet, its antigen is unknown.

A CD45RA+ naive subset and a CD45RA-negative memory subset were split from CD4+ cells. Sequenced input: naive CD4+ T cells sorted from blood. Subset indicated: CD45RA+ positively selected. This receptor was taken from a young man in good health.

The CDR3 sequence: CASSSPLGYEQYF. The CDR3 region has the DNA TGTGCCAGCAGCTCCCCCCTTGGTTACGAGCAGTACTTC. The chain links TRBV7-2 to TRBJ2-7; D is ambiguous. The germline V gene encodes CDR1 SGHTA and CDR2 FQGNSA. V was trimmed by 4 bases and J by 4 bases, leaving 11 bases between them. The CDR3 runs 13 residues.